Below, 22 T cell receptor beta chains from the same sample are listed, as sequenced in a study of blood T cell repertoires in COVID-19. Assay used: immunoSEQ multiplex PCR; TCRdb lists only in-frame clones, some missing. This sample has over 110,000 clones, with nearly 85% found just once. Sequenced input: PBMCs or T cells enriched from blood (not recorded which). These receptors were obtained from a man in his forties or fifties in a cohort exposed to, infected with or recovered from COVID-19 (not recorded which).

V is TRBV4-1 and J is TRBJ1-4, with D unclear. CDR3 length equals 14 residues. V was shortened by 3 bases and J by 3 bases, with 8 bases between the two germline ends. Germline V CDR1 and CDR2: MGHRA, YSYEKL. In DNA form, the CDR3 reads TGCGCCAGCAGCCACGGGGTGGCTAATGAAAAACTGTTTTTT. Translation gives CASSHGVANEKLFF.

J is TRBJ2-2 and V is TRBV6-5, with D possibly being TRBD1 (5 bases). The V gene's germline CDR1 is MNHEY and CDR2 SVGAGI. Between the trimmed V and J ends, which lost 6 bases and 4 bases, there was a span of 12 bases. The CDR3 contains 14 residues. CDR3 sequence (DNA): TGTGCCAGCAGCCTTGAAAGGGGCACCGGGGAGCTGTTTTTT. Its translation is CASSLERGTGELFF.

V gene TRBV12-3 or TRBV12-4 combines with J gene TRBJ1-5, with D possibly matching TRBD1 (5 bases). CDR3 size: 13 residues. Trimming left V 6 bases short and J 7 bases short, with 13 bases between. DNA for the CDR3: TGTGCCAGCAGCAACACAAGGGGCCAGCCCCAGCATTTT. Its translation: CASSNTRGQPQHF.

This chain uses TRBV6-1 with TRBJ2-7, with D hard to call. The length of the CDR3 is 11 residues. V was trimmed by 3 bases and J by 5 bases, leaving 5 bases between them. Germline CDR1 is MNHNS and CDR2 is SASEGT. The chain's CDR3 is CASSDRDEQYF. CDR3 DNA: TGTGCCAGCAGTGATCGAGACGAGCAGTACTTC.

The chain is built from TRBV6-6 and TRBJ1-6; D unclear. The CDR3 sequence is 14 residues long. V was pared by 6 bases and J by 16 bases, with 22 bases between. CDR1 and CDR2 (germline): MNHNY, SVGAGI (reference sequence). DNA for the CDR3: TGTGCCAGCAGCGCGGCGGCACCTTCCGGGTCTCTCCACTTT. This sequence encodes CASSAAAPSGSLHF.

This chain connects TRBV9 to TRBJ1-2, with D unresolved. Germline V lookup: CDR1 SGDLS, CDR2 YYNGEE. The V gene lost 4 bases and the J gene lost 1 base, with 5 bases spanning the gap. CDR3 size: 12 residues. The DNA of the CDR3 is TGTGCCAGCAGCCCCAATAACTATGGCTACACCTTC. As protein: CASSPNNYGYTF.

The rearrangement joins TRBV7-2 to TRBJ2-7; 9 positions match TRBD2. The trim removed 3 bases at V and 4 bases at J, leaving 4 bases unmatched. Germline CDR1 SGHTA, CDR2 FQGNSA. This CDR3 has 14 amino acids. CDR3: CASSFGAGGYEQYF. In nucleotides, the CDR3 is TGTGCCAGCAGCTTCGGAGCGGGAGGATACGAGCAGTACTTC. The whole variable domain, remainder taken from reference TRBV7-2 and TRBJ2-7, is GAGVSQSPSNKVTEKGKDVELRCDPISGHTALYWYRQSLGQGLEFLIYFQGNSAPDKSGLPSDRFSAERTGGSVSTLTIQRTQQEDSAVYLCASSFGAGGYEQYFGPGTRLTVT.

This chain links TRBV21-1 with TRBJ2-5; the table's TRBD2 call for D was not verified on the DNA. TRBV21-1 is classified as a pseudogene. This CDR3 comprises 17 residues. CDR3 protein: CASSRRPRGGAGETQYF. In nucleotides, the CDR3 is TGTGCCAGCAGTCGCAGGCCCCGCGGGGGGGCGGGAGAGACCCAGTACTTC.

The rearrangement uses TRBV18 and TRBJ1-2; TRBD1 matches at 8 bases. The CDR3 has 14 amino acids. Germline trimming cut 3 bases from V and 6 bases from J; bases unmatched to any gene: 6. Looked up from germline, CDR1 is KGHSH and CDR2 is LQKENI. CDR3 nucleotide sequence: TGTGCCAGCTCACCCCAGGGGGCACCGGATGGCTACACCTTC. Its translation is CASSPQGAPDGYTF.

The rearrangement links TRBV2 to TRBJ2-1, with 10 bases fitting TRBD2. The CDR3 runs 16 residues. Germline V gives CDR1 SNHLY, CDR2 FYNNEI. V shed 0 bases, J shed 2 bases, and the junction held 1 base outside the gene matches. CDR3 bases: TGTGCCAGCAGTGAAGCAAGCGGGAGGGCCTACAATGAGCAGTTCTTC. This codes for CASSEASGRAYNEQFF.

The chain carries TRBV3-1 (or the pseudogene TRBV3-2) and TRBJ2-5; 9 bases agree with TRBD2. The CDR3 loop spans 18 amino acids. Losses at the gene ends were 3 bases for V and 2 bases for J; bases not matched to a gene: 13. The germline CDR1 and CDR2 sequences are LGHDT and YNNKEL (reference sequence). The CDR3 loop reads CASSHWTSETGAQETQYF. Here the CDR3 DNA reads TGTGCCAGCAGCCACTGGACTAGCGAGACTGGGGCACAAGAGACCCAGTACTTC.

This chain links TRBV5-6 with TRBJ1-1; a weak D match, TRBD1 (5 bases). CDR1 is SGHDT, CDR2 YYEEEE, per germline. Trimming stripped 3 bases from V and 1 base from J, with 10 bases between. This CDR3 has 14 amino acids. The CDR3 DNA reads TGTGCCAGCAGCTGGGGGGTGAGGAACACTGAAGCTTTCTTT. Translating gives CASSWGVRNTEAFF. Drawing the rest from reference TRBV5-6 and TRBJ1-1, the complete variable domain is DAGVTQSPTHLIKTRGQQVTLRCSPKSGHDTVSWYQQALGQGPQFIFQYYEEEERQRGNFPDRFSGHQFPNYSSELNVNALLLGDSALYLCASSWGVRNTEAFFGQGTRLTVV.

The table lists this clone with a few counts. The chain recombines TRBV25-1 with TRBJ2-7, with 8 bases lining up with TRBD1. Germline CDR1 and CDR2: MGHDK and SYGVNS. The trim removed 8 bases at V and 2 bases at J, leaving 5 bases unmatched. This CDR3 contains 13 residues. The DNA for the CDR3 is TGTGCCAGCCGCCCGACAGGGGCCTACGAGCAGTACTTC. The encoded protein is CASRPTGAYEQYF.

The chain uses TRBV27 and TRBJ1-1, with D possibly being TRBD1 (6 bases). V gave up 6 bases and J gave up 1 base, with 12 bases separating them. CDR3 length equals 14 residues. The germline V gene has CDR1 MNHEY and CDR2 SMNVEV (reference sequence). CDR3 in DNA: TGTGCCAGCAGCCCGGGACACAAGAACACTGAAGCTTTCTTT. Translated: CASSPGHKNTEAFF.

This chain links TRBV4-1 with TRBJ2-2; 7 positions agree with TRBD2. Per the germline V gene, CDR1 is MGHRA and CDR2 is YSYEKL. V dropped 0 bases and J dropped 6; count of bases not matched to a gene: 7. The CDR3 sequence is 16 residues long. This CDR3 reads CASSQEGPGRAGELFF. DNA of the CDR3: TGCGCCAGCAGCCAAGAGGGTCCAGGGAGGGCCGGGGAGCTGTTTTTT.

The genes are TRBV11-3 and TRBJ1-2; TRBD1 aligns across 7 bases. J lost 10 bases, V lost 5 bases, and 10 bases had no gene match. The CDR3 runs to 13 residues. CDR1 and CDR2 (germline): SGHNT, YENEEA. CDR3 loop: CASSSTDDRDYTF. The CDR3 coding sequence is TGTGCCAGCAGCAGCACCGATGACAGGGACTACACCTTC.

The chain uses TRBV7-8 and TRBJ2-3; 10 nucleotides align to TRBD2. The CDR3 contains 16 residues. CDR1 and CDR2 from the germline V gene are SGHVS and FQNEAQ. V lost 3 bases to trimming and J lost 3 bases; unmatched junction nucleotides: 6. The CDR3 loop is CASSFLTSGYTDTQYF. DNA for the CDR3: TGTGCCAGCAGCTTTTTGACTAGCGGGTATACAGATACGCAGTATTTT.

The chain uses TRBV27 and TRBJ2-3; 8 bases are a match to TRBD2. The CDR3 totals 15 residues. After removal of 3 bases from V and 6 bases from J, the junction contained 8 bases not matched to a gene. Germline CDR1 is MNHEY and CDR2 is SMNVEV (reference sequence). The CDR3 coding sequence is TGTGCCAGCAGTTTCACCGGGACTAGGGGCGATACGCAGTATTTT. Amino acids: CASSFTGTRGDTQYF.

This rearrangement joins TRBV7-8 to TRBJ1-5; D is undetermined. This CDR3 spans 14 amino acids. The V gene's germline CDR1 is SGHVS and CDR2 FQNEAQ. Trimming removed 5 bases at V and 1 base at J, with 9 bases between. The CDR3 bases are TGTGCCAGCAGCCGAGACACGAGCAATCAGCCCCAGCATTTT. This encodes CASSRDTSNQPQHF.

This chain links TRBV7-9 with TRBJ2-7; a weak D match, TRBD1 (5 bases). This CDR3 is built from 12 residues. Trimming left V 8 bases short and J 3 bases short, with 11 bases between. CDR1 and CDR2 from the germline V gene are SEHNR and FQNEAQ (reference sequence). CDR3 nucleotides: TGTGCCAGCCATGGGGCCGACTACGAGCAGTACTTC. This codes for CASHGADYEQYF.

The CDR3 spells CASSLMATANSGANVLTF. CDR3 coding DNA: TGTGCCAGCAGTTTAATGGCCACCGCAAACTCTGGGGCCAACGTCCTGACTTTC. The V gene is TRBV27, the J gene TRBJ2-6, with D uncertain. The germline CDR1 and CDR2 sequences are MNHEY and SMNVEV (reference sequence). The CDR3 length is 18 residues. Trimming took 2 bases from V and 0 from J, leaving 14 bases between them.

J is TRBJ2-1 and V is TRBV14; TRBD2 matches at 9 bases. Trimming cost V 5 bases and J 4 bases; bases outside gene matches: 6. CDR1 is SGHDN, CDR2 FVKESK, per germline. CDR3 length: 15 amino acids. The CDR3 nucleotides read TGTGCCAGCAGCATCCTAGCGGGGTCTTACAATGAGCAGTTCTTC. It yields the protein CASSILAGSYNEQFF. Drawing the rest from reference TRBV14 and TRBJ2-1, the complete variable domain is EAGVTQFPSHSVIEKGQTVTLRCDPISGHDNLYWYRRVMGKEIKFLLHFVKESKQDESGMPNNRFLAERTGGTYSTLKVQPAELEDSGVYFCASSILAGSYNEQFFGPGTRLTVL.